This T cell receptor beta chain was identified during a study of Ad26.COV2.S vaccination and SARS-CoV-2 variants. About the study: By the intramuscular route, Ad26.COV2.S was given once, or twice 56 days apart. Study-wide findings and caveats: It is possible that the TCR breadth and depth analyses underestimated the total T cell responses.

The CDR3 runs to 14 residues. Germline V gene sequence: CDR1 SEHNR, CDR2 FQNEAQ (reference sequence). The V and J ends lost 5 bases and 3 bases respectively, with 14 bases between them. Measured with immunoSEQ multiplex PCR; TCRdb has only the in-frame clones, and not every one. The repertoire holds around 340,000 clones, with 88% as singletons. Treatment in this sample: over 15 received Ad26.COV2.S at low or high dose, single or two shots; roughly 5 received placebo; per-sample allocation not given. Specimens were obtained on day 63 following the first vaccine or placebo injection. For this clone: Its target is not known.

The input for sequencing was peripheral blood, taken in a trial of Ad26.COV2.S vaccine versus placebo. This TCR derives from a person aged 18 to 59 who received the Ad26.COV2.S COVID-19 vaccine or a placebo. The chain links TRBV7-9 to TRBJ2-7; D possibly corresponds to TRBD1 (6 bases). The CDR3 DNA follows: TGTGCCAGCAGCCAAACAGACAGGAACTACGAGCAGTACTTC. Protein: CASSQTDRNYEQYF.